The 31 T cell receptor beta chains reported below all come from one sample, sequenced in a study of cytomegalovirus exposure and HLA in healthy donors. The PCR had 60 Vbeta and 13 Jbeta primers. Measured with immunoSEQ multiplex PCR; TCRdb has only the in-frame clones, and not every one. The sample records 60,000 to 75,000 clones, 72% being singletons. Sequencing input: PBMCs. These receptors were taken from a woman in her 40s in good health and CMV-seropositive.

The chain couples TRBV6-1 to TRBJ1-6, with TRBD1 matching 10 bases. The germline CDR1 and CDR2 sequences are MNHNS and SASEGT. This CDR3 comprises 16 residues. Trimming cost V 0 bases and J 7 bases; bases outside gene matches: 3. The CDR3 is CASSEAPGQGNSPLHF. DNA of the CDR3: TGTGCCAGCAGTGAAGCCCCGGGACAGGGGAATTCACCCCTCCACTTT.

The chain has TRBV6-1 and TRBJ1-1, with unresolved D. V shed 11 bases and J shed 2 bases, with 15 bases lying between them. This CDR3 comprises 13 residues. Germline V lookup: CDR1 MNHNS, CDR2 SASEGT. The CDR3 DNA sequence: TGTGCCTTCTCTCTCCAGACTAACACTGAAGCTTTCTTT. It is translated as CAFSLQTNTEAFF.

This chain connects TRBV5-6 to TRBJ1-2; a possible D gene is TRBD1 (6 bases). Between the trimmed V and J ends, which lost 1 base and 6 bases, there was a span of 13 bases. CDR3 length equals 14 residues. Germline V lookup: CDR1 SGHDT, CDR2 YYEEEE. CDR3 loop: CASSLWQGINGYTF. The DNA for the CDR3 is TGTGCCAGCAGCTTGTGGCAGGGGATTAATGGCTACACCTTC.

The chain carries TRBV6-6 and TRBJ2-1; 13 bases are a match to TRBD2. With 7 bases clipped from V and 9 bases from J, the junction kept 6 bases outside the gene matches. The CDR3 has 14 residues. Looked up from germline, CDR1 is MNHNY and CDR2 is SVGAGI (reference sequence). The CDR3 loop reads CASTWTSGGLEQFF. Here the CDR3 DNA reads TGTGCCAGCACCTGGACTAGCGGGGGTCTTGAGCAGTTCTTC.

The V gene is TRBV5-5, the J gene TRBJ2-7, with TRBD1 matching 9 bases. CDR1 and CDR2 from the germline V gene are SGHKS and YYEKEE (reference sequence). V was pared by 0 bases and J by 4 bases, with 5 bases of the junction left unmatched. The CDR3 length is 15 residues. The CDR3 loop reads CASSLATGGIYEQYF. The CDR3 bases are TGTGCCAGCAGCTTGGCAACAGGGGGCATATACGAGCAGTACTTC.

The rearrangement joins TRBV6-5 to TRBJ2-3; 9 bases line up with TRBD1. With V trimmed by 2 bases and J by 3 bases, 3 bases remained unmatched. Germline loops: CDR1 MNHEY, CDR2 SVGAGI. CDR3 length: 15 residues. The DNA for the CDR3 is TGTGCCAGCAGTTACGGGGGGACAGGGACAGATACGCAGTATTTT. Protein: CASSYGGTGTDTQYF.

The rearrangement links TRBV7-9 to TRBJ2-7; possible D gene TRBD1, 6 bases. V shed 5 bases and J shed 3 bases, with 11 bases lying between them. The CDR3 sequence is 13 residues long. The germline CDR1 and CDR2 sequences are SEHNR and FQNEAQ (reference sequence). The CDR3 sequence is CASSSSDSYEQYF. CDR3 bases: TGTGCCAGCAGCAGCTCGGACAGCTACGAGCAGTACTTC.

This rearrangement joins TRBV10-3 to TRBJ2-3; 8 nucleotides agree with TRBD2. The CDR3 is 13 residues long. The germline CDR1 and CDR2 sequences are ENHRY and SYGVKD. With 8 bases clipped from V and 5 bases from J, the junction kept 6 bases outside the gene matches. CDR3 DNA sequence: TGTGCCATCGCGGGGGGTCTTTTAGATACGCAGTATTTT. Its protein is CAIAGGLLDTQYF.

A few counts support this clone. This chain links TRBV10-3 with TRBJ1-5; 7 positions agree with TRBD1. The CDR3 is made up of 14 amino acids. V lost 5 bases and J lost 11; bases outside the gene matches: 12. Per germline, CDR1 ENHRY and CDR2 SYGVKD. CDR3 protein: CAISNRQGEVAQHF. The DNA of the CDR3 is TGTGCCATCAGTAACAGACAGGGCGAGGTGGCCCAGCATTTT.

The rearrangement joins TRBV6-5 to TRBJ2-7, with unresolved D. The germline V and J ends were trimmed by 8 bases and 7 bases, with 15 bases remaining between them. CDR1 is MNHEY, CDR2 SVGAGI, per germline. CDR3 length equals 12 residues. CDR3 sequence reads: CASGLDIREQYF. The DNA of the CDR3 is TGTGCCAGCGGATTAGACATACGAGAGCAGTACTTC.

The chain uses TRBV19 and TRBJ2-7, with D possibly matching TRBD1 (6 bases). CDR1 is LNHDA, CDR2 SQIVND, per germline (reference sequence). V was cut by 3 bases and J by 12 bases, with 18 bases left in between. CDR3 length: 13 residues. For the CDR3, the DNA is TGTGCCAGTAGTATCACGGGACAACGTTCTGCGTACTTC. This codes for CASSITGQRSAYF.

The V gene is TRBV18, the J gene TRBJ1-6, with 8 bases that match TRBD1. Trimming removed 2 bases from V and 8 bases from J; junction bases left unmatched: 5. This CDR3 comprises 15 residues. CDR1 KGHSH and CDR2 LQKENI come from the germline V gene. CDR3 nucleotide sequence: TGTGCCAGCTCACCATCCGGACAGGGAGATTCACCCCTCCACTTT. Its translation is CASSPSGQGDSPLHF.

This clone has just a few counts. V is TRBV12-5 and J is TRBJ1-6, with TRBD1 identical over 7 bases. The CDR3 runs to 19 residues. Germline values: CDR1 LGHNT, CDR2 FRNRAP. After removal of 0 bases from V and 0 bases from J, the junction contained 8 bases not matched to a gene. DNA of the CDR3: TGTGCTAGTGGTTTGGTTGACAGGGTGTCTAGCTCCTATAATTCACCCCTCCACTTT. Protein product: CASGLVDRVSSSYNSPLHF.

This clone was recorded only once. The CDR3 DNA sequence: TGTGCCAGCGCCTTAAGCGGGGGCCGGGATACGCAGTATTTT. Its translation: CASALSGGRDTQYF. The rearrangement joins TRBV6-5 to TRBJ2-3, with 8 positions matching TRBD2. The CDR3 has 14 amino acids. CDR1 and CDR2 from the germline V gene are MNHEY and SVGAGI. Losses at the gene ends were 8 bases for V and 6 bases for J; bases not matched to a gene: 10.

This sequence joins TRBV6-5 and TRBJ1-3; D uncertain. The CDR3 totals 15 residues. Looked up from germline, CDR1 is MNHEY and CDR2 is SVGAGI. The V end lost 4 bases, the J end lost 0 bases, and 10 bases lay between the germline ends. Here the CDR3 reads CASSSFEGSGNTIYF. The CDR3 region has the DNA TGTGCCAGCAGTTCGTTTGAGGGCTCTGGAAACACCATATATTTT.

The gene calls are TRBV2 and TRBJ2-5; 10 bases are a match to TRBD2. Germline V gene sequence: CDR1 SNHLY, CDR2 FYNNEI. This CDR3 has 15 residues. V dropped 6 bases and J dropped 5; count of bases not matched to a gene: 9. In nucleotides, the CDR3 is TGTGCCAGCAGGAGGCAGCGGGGGGGCACGGAGACCCAGTACTTC. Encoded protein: CASRRQRGGTETQYF.

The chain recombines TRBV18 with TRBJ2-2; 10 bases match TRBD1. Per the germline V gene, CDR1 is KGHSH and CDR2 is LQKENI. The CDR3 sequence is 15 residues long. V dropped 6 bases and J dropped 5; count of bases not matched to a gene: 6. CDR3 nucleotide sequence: TGTGCCAGCTCGTATCCGGGACAGGGGACCGGGGAGCTGTTTTTT. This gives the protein CASSYPGQGTGELFF.

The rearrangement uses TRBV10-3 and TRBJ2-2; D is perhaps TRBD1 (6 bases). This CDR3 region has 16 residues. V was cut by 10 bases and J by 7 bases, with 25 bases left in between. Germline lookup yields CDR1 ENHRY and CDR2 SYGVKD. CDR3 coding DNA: TGTGCCACAAATTCACAGGGAACCCTCGATAGCGGGGAGCTGTTTTTT. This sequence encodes CATNSQGTLDSGELFF.

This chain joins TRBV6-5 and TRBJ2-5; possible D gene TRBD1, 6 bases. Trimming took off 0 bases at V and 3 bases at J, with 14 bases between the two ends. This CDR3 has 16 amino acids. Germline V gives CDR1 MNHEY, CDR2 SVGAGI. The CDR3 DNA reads TGTGCCAGCAGTTACTCGAGGGACACACTGAAAGAGACCCAGTACTTC. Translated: CASSYSRDTLKETQYF.

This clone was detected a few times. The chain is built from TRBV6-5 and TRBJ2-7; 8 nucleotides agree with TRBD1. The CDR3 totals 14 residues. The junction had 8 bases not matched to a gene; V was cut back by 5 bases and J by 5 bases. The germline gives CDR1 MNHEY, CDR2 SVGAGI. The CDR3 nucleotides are TGTGCCAGCAGTGAGACAGGGGAAAGCGACGAGCAGTACTTC. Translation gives CASSETGESDEQYF.

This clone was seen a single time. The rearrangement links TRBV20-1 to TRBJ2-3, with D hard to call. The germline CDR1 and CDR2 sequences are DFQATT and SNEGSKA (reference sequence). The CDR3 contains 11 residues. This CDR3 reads CGGRLTDTQYF. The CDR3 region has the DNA TGCGGTGGCAGACTCACAGATACGCAGTATTTT.

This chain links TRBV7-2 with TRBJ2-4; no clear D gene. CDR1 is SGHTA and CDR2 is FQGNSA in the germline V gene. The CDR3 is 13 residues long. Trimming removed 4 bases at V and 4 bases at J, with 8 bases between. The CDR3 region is CASSSAQKNIQYF. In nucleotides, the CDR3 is TGTGCCAGCAGCTCCGCCCAGAAAAACATTCAGTACTTC.

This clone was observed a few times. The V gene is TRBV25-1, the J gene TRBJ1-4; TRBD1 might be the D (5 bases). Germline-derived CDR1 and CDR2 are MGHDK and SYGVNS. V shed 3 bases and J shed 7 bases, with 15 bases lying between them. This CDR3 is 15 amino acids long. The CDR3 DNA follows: TGTGCCAGCAGTGACCTCGGGAGGGGCTTTGAAAAACTGTTTTTT. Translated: CASSDLGRGFEKLFF. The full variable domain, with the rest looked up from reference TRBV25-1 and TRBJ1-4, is EADIYQTPRYLVIGTGKKITLECSQTMGHDKMYWYQQDPGMELHLIHYSYGVNSTEKGDLSSESTVSRIRTEHFPLTLESARPSHTSQYLCASSDLGRGFEKLFFGSGTQLSVL.

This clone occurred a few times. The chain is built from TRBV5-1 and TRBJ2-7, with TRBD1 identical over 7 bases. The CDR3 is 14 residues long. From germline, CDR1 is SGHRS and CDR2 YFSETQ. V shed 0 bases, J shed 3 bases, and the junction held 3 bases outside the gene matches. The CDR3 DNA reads TGCGCCAGCAGCTTGGAACAGGGGTTCTACGAGCAGTACTTC. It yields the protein CASSLEQGFYEQYF.

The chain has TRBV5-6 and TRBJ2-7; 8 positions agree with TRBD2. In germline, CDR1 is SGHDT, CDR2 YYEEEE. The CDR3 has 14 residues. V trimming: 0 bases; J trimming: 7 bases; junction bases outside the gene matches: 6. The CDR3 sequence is CASSLAGGAREQYF. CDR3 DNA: TGTGCCAGCAGCTTGGCCGGGGGGGCGAGAGAGCAGTACTTC.

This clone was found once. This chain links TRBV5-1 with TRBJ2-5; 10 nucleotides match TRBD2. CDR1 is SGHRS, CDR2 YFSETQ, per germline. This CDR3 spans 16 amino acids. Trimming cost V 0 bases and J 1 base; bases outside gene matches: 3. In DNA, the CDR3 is TGCGCCAGCAGCTTGGCCTTAGCGGGGGGCCAAGAGACCCAGTACTTC. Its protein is CASSLALAGGQETQYF.

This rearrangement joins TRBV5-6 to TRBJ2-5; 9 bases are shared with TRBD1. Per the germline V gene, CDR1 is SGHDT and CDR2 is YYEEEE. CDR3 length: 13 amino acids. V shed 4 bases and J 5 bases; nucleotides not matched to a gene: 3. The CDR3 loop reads CASSRDRAETQYF. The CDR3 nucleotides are TGTGCCAGCAGCAGGGACAGGGCGGAGACCCAGTACTTC.

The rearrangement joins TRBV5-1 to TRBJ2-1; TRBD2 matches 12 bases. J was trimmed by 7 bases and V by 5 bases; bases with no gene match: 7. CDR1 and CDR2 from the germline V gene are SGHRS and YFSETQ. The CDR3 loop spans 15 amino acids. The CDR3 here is CASSSSGGEVNEQFF. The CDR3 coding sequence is TGCGCCAGCAGTTCTAGCGGGGGGGAGGTAAATGAGCAGTTCTTC. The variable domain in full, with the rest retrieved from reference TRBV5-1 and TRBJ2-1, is KAGVTQTPRYLIKTRGQQVTLSCSPISGHRSVSWYQQTPGQGLQFLFEYFSETQRNKGNFPGRFSGRQFSNSRSEMNVSTLELGDSALYLCASSSSGGEVNEQFFGPGTRLTVL.

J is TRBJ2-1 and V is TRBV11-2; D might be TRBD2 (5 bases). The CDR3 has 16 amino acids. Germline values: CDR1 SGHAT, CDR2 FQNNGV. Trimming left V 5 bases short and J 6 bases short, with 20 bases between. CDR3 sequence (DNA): TGTGCCAGCAGCCGCACCCTAGCCCTGGGAACCAATGAGCAGTTCTTC. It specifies CASSRTLALGTNEQFF. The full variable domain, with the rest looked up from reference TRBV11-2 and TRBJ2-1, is EAGVAQSPRYKIIEKRQSVAFWCNPISGHATLYWYQQILGQGPKLLIQFQNNGVVDDSQLPKDRFSAERLKGVDSTLKIQPAKLEDSAVYLCASSRTLALGTNEQFFGPGTRLTVL.

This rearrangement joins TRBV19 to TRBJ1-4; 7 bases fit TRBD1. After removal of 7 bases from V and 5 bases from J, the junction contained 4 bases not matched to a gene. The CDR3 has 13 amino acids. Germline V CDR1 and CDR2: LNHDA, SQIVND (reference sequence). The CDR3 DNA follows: TGTGCCAGTATGGGACAGCAGAATGAAAAACTGTTTTTT. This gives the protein CASMGQQNEKLFF.

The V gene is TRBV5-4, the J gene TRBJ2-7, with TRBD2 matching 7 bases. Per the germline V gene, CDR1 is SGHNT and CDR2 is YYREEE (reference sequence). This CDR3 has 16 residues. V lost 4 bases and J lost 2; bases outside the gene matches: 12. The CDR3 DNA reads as TGTGCCAGCAGCCCCGGAGGCGAGCGGGGAGCCTACGAGCAGTACTTC. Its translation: CASSPGGERGAYEQYF.